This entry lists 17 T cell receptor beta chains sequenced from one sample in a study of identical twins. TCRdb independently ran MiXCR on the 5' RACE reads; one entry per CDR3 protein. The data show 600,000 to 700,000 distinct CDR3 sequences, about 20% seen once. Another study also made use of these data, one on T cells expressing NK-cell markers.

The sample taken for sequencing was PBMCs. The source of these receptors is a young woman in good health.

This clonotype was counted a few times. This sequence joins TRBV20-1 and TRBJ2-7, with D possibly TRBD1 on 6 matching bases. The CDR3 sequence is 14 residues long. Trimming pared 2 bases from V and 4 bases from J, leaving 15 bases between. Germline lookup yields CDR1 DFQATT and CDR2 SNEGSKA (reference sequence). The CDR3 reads CSARLWGRGYEQYF. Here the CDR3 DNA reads TGCAGTGCTAGACTCTGGGGGCGTGGTTACGAGCAGTACTTC.

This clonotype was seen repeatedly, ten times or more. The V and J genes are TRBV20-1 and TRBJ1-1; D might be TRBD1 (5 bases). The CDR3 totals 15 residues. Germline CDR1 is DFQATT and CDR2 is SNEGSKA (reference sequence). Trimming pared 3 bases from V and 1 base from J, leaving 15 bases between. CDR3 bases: TGCAGTGCTAGCCTGGATGGGGCCAGGAACACTGAAGCTTTCTTT. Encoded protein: CSASLDGARNTEAFF.

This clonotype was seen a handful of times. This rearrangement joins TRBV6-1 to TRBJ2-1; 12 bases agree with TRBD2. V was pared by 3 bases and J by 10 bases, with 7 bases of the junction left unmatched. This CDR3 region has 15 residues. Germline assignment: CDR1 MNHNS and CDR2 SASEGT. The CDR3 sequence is CASSDMTSGRREQFF. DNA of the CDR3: TGTGCCAGCAGTGATATGACTAGCGGGAGAAGAGAGCAGTTCTTC.

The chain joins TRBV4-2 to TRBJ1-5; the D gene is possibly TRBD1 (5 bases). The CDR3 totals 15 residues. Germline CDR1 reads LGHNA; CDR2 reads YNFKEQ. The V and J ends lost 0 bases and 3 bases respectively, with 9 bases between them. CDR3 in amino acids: CASSQEGGNNQPQHF. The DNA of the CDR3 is TGTGCCAGCAGCCAAGAGGGGGGAAACAATCAGCCCCAGCATTTT.

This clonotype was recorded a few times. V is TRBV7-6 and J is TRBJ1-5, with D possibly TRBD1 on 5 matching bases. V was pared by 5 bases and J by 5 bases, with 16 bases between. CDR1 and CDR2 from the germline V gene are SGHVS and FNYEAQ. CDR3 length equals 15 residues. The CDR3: CASSLSAGLHQPQHF. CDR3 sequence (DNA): TGTGCCAGCAGCCTCAGTGCAGGGTTGCATCAGCCCCAGCATTTT.

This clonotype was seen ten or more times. This CDR3 reads CASSQDWSRYEQYF. The CDR3 DNA reads as TGTGCCAGCAGCCAAGATTGGTCCCGCTACGAGCAGTACTTC. The rearrangement links TRBV3-1 to TRBJ2-7; no reliable D call. CDR1 is LGHDT, CDR2 YNNKEL, per germline (reference sequence). The CDR3 has 14 residues. Between the trimmed V and J ends, which lost 0 bases and 3 bases, there was a span of 9 bases.

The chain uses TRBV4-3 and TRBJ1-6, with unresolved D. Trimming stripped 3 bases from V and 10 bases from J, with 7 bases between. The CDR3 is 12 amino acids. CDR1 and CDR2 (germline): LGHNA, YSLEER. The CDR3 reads CASSQWGSPLHF. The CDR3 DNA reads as TGCGCCAGCAGCCAGTGGGGATCACCCCTCCACTTT.

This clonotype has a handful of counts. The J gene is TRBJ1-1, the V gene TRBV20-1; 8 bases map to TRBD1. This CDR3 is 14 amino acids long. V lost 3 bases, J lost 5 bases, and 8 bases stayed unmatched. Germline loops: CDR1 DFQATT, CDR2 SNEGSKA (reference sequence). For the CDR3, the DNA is TGCAGTGCTAGTAGGACAGGGAGACGGACTGAAGCTTTCTTT. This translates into CSASRTGRRTEAFF.

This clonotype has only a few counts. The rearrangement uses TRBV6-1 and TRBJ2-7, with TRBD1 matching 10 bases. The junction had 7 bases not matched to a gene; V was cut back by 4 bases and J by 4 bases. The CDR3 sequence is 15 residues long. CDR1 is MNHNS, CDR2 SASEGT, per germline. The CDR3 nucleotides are TGTGCCAGCAGTGCCTCCGGGACAGGGGTGTACGAGCAGTACTTC. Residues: CASSASGTGVYEQYF.

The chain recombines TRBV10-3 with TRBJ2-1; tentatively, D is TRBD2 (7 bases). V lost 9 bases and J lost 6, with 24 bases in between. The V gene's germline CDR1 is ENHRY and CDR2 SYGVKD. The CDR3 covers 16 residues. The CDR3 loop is CAIEPRRRGGPNEQFF. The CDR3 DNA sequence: TGTGCCATAGAGCCCCGGCGGAGGGGGGGCCCCAATGAGCAGTTCTTC.

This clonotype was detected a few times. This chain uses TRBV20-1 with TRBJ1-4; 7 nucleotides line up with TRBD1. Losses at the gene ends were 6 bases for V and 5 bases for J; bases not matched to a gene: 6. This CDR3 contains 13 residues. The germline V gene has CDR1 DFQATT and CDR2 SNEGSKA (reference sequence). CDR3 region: CSAQDRMNEKLFF. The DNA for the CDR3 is TGCAGTGCCCAGGACAGGATGAATGAAAAACTGTTTTTT.

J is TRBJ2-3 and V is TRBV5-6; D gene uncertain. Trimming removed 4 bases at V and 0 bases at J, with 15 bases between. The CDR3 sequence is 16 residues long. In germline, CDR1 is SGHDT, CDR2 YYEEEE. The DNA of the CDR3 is TGTGCCAGCAGCGGCCTTGGACGGTATAGCACAGATACGCAGTATTTT. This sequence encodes CASSGLGRYSTDTQYF.

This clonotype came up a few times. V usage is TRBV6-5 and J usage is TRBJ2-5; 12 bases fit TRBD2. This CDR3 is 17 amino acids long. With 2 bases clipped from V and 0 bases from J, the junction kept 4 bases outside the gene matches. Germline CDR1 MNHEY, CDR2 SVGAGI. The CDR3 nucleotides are TGTGCCAGCAGTTACCGACTAGCGGGGGCACACCAAGAGACCCAGTACTTC. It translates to CASSYRLAGAHQETQYF.

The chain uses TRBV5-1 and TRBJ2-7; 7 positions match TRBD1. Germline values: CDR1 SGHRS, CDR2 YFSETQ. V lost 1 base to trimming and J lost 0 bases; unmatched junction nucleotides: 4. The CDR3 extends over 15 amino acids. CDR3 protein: CASSLHTGDSYEQYF. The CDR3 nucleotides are TGCGCCAGCAGCTTGCACACAGGGGACTCCTACGAGCAGTACTTC.

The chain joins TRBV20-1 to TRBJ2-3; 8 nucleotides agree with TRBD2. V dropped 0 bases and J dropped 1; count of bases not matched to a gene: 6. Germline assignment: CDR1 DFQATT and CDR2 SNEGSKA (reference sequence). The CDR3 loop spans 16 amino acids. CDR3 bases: TGCAGTGCTAGAGATCCGCGGGGGGTGGGCACAGATACGCAGTATTTT. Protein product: CSARDPRGVGTDTQYF.

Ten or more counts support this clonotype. The CDR3 coding sequence is TGCAGTGCGGGGGGGCCTGCCTACCCGGGCGAGCAGTACTTC. Amino acids: CSAGGPAYPGEQYF. The genes are TRBV20-1 and TRBJ2-7; TRBD2 is a possible D gene (7 bases). CDR3 length: 14 residues. Germline CDR1 is DFQATT and CDR2 is SNEGSKA (reference sequence). Trimming shortened V by 6 bases and J by 6 bases, and 21 bases separated the two germline ends.

The CDR3 reads CASSVSTGPIAGYTF. DNA of the CDR3: TGTGCCAGCAGTGTATCGACAGGGCCAATCGCTGGCTACACCTTC. The chain carries TRBV2 and TRBJ1-2, with 7 bases that match TRBD1. Trimming at V came to 4 bases and at J to 7 bases, leaving 12 bases not matched to a gene. In germline, CDR1 is SNHLY, CDR2 FYNNEI. The CDR3 extends over 15 amino acids.